This TCR beta chain is drawn from a study of blood T cell repertoires in COVID-19. Overall study: The analysed material was cDNA or gDNA that came from T cells, B-cell-depleted T cells, or PBMCs.

Per the original data handling: It was from reference gene primer amplification that nucleated cell counts were estimated. Using immunoSEQ multiplex PCR, the repertoire was profiled, and TCRdb retains in-frame clones only, with some absent. V, J and clone size derive from that table, while D and trimming were established from the DNA sequence. The sample has over 250,000 clones, roughly 84% seen once. Seattle enrolled patients during active infection and tracked them longitudinally. Per the germline V gene, CDR1 is SGHRS and CDR2 is YFSETQ. The CDR3 runs 14 residues. V was pared by 4 bases and J by 0 bases, with 11 bases between.

The receptor's source is a human donor with COVID-19, enrolled during active disease. The donor label of this sample is uncertain. The chain combines TRBV5-1 with TRBJ2-7, with D tentatively TRBD1 (6 bases). Material for sequencing was peripheral blood. In DNA form, the CDR3 reads TGCGCCAGCAGCCGCGGACAGAGCTCCTACGAGCAGTACTTC. The encoded protein is CASSRGQSSYEQYF.